The rows below give T cell receptor beta chains drawn from one sample of a study of early T cells in non-severe SARS-CoV-2 infection. TCRdb ran MiXCR on the 5' RACE reads and lists one entry per CDR3 protein. The profile covers about 20,000 distinct CDR3 sequences, with 3.6% appearing a single time and roughly 5.4% taken by the ten largest. The sample consisted of whole blood. These receptors were obtained from an adult who was a healthcare worker with PCR-confirmed SARS-CoV-2 infection or an uninfected control (not recorded which). CDR3s include the opening cysteine and the closing phenylalanine or tryptophan. A D gene is named only where the DNA matches it firmly. Clone size is stated in some rows and not others, as once, few, many or a class when expanded.

clone size,D gene,V gene,J gene,CDR3 DNA,CDR3 protein
many,NA,TRBV29-1,TRBJ1-2,TGCAGCGCTCCGGACCTGTATGGCTACACCTTC,CSAPDLYGYTF
many,NA,TRBV29-1,TRBJ2-2,TGCAGCGCCTCGGACAGTCTAACCGGGGAGCTGTTTTTT,CSASDSLTGELFF
many,TRBD1,TRBV19,TRBJ1-5,TGTGCCAGTAGAGGGACAGTTTATAGCAATCAGCCCCAGCATTTT,CASRGTVYSNQPQHF
NA,NA,TRBV13,TRBJ2-1,TGTGCCAGCAGCTACGCCCCCGGGCCCTCCTACAATGAGCAGTTCTTC,CASSYAPGPSYNEQFF
medium-sized,TRBD2,TRBV10-3,TRBJ2-3,TGTGCCATCAGCGGCATTAGACTAGCGGGAGCTCTCCCAGATACGCAGTATTTT,CAISGIRLAGALPDTQYF
many,NA,TRBV7-9,TRBJ1-4,TGTGCCAGCAGCTTAGGGGGTTCTAATGAAAAACTGTTTTTT,CASSLGGSNEKLFF
many,NA,TRBV11-2,TRBJ1-2,TGTGCCAGCAGCTTAGCCGGACTGGCGGCAGGGTATGGCTACACCTTC,CASSLAGLAAGYGYTF
many,NA,TRBV19,TRBJ2-3,TGTGCCAGTACTACCTCGGTGGCCAGGGGACGCACAGATACGCAGTATTTT,CASTTSVARGRTDTQYF
medium-sized,NA,TRBV20-1,TRBJ2-7,TGCAGTGCTAGTATCCGGGCTAGGGTCTACGAGCAGTACTTC,CSASIRARVYEQYF
many,NA,TRBV7-2,TRBJ2-7,TGTGCCAGCAGCTTAAAATTCGCAGGGGCTAGCTCTTCCTACGAGCAGTACTTC,CASSLKFAGASSSYEQYF
many,NA,TRBV29-1,TRBJ2-2,TGCAGCGTTGGAGTGGGACCGAACGGGGAGCTGTTTTTT,CSVGVGPNGELFF
many,NA,TRBV7-9,TRBJ1-4,TGTGCCAGCACTCTTACTGGGGGATCAACTAATGAAAAACTGTTTTTT,CASTLTGGSTNEKLFF
many,NA,TRBV7-6,TRBJ1-5,TGTGCCAGCAGCTCTGGGGGTCAGCCCCAGCATTTT,CASSSGGQPQHF
many,NA,TRBV15,TRBJ2-1,TGTGCCACCAGCAGAACGCGGGACAACTCCTACAATGAGCAGTTCTTC,CATSRTRDNSYNEQFF
NA,TRBD2,TRBV7-9,TRBJ2-3,TGTGCCAGTGAGAGCGGGAGTACCACAGATACGCAGTATTTT,CASESGSTTDTQYF
few,NA,TRBV11-2,TRBJ2-7,TGTGCCAGCAGCTTACGGGGGACCTACGAGCAGTACTTC,CASSLRGTYEQYF
many,TRBD2,TRBV5-4,TRBJ2-1,TGTGCCAGCAGCTTGTGGACTAGCGGGGGGCAGACTCAGTTCTTC,CASSLWTSGGQTQFF
many,NA,TRBV19,TRBJ1-5,TGTGCCAGTAGGCAGTATAGCAATCAGCCCCAGCATTTT,CASRQYSNQPQHF
many,NA,TRBV9,TRBJ1-5,TGTGCCAGCAGCGTAGGTGTTCAGGCCAATCAGCCCCAGCATTTT,CASSVGVQANQPQHF
medium-sized,NA,TRBV7-2,TRBJ2-3,TGTGCCAGCCTCAGAGAAAATACGCAGTATTTT,CASLRENTQYF
medium-sized,NA,TRBV29-1,TRBJ1-2,TGCAGCGTTCGTGATCAGGGAGGGTCGTCAGGCTACACCTTC,CSVRDQGGSSGYTF
many,NA,TRBV20-1,TRBJ1-4,TGCAGTGCTAGGGGGCCATTTGGGGAAAAACTGTTTTTT,CSARGPFGEKLFF
medium-sized,NA,TRBV7-2,TRBJ2-3,TGTGCCAGCAGCGTAGGGACTCTAACAGATACGCAGTATTTT,CASSVGTLTDTQYF
many,NA,TRBV7-2,TRBJ2-7,TGTGCCAGCAGCACGAGGACAGTAACCTACGAGCAGTACTTC,CASSTRTVTYEQYF
many,NA,TRBV7-6,TRBJ2-3,TGTGCCAGCAGCCCCGGGCAGACAGATACGCAGTATTTT,CASSPGQTDTQYF
medium-sized,TRBD2,TRBV29-1,TRBJ2-3,TGCAGCGTTGATGATAGCGGGAGGGCAGATACGCAGTATTTT,CSVDDSGRADTQYF
many,NA,TRBV29-1,TRBJ2-7,TGCAGCGTTGAAGGCAGCTCCTACGAGCAGTACTTC,CSVEGSSYEQYF
few,TRBD2,TRBV7-2,TRBJ2-7,TGTGCCAGCAGCTTAGTGAGGACTAGCGGGAGTGGCGAGCAGTACTTC,CASSLVRTSGSGEQYF
many,NA,TRBV27,TRBJ2-7,TGTGCCAGCAGTTTTTCAGACACATACGAGCAGTACTTC,CASSFSDTYEQYF
NA,TRBD1,TRBV18,TRBJ2-1,TGTGCCAGCTCTCGGGACAGGGGCCCCGAGCAGTTCTTC,CASSRDRGPEQFF
NA,NA,TRBV4-2,TRBJ2-3,TGTGCCAGCAGCCAAGATCTAGCAGATACGCAGTATTTT,CASSQDLADTQYF
many,NA,TRBV3-1,TRBJ2-2,TGTGCCAGCATTGCCCAGGGGAACACCGGGGAGCTGTTTTTT,CASIAQGNTGELFF
medium-sized,TRBD1,TRBV10-3,TRBJ2-7,TGTGCCATCAGTGAGTGGAAGGGGGCTGGCGAGCAGTACTTC,CAISEWKGAGEQYF
many,NA,TRBV11-2,TRBJ2-3,TGTGCCAGCAGCTTCCCCAAGAGCGGGCCTCTTACAGATACGCAGTATTTT,CASSFPKSGPLTDTQYF
few,TRBD1,TRBV5-6,TRBJ2-7,TGTGCCAGCAGCTACGGGACAGGCTCCTACGAGCAGTACTTC,CASSYGTGSYEQYF
many,TRBD1,TRBV4-1,TRBJ2-1,TGCGCCAGCAGCCATTCCGGGACAGGGAGGAATGAGCAGTTCTTC,CASSHSGTGRNEQFF
few,TRBD2,TRBV5-1,TRBJ2-3,TGCGCCAGCAGCCCCCGGACTAGCGGGAGGGCCCCAGATACGCAGTATTTT,CASSPRTSGRAPDTQYF
medium-sized,NA,TRBV27,TRBJ1-5,TGTGCCAGCAGCACATCGACGGAAATCAATCAGCCCCAGCATTTT,CASSTSTEINQPQHF
medium-sized,NA,TRBV29-1,TRBJ2-3,TGCAGCGTTGAAGAGGGTACGCAGTATTTT,CSVEEGTQYF
many,NA,TRBV7-6,TRBJ2-5,TGTGCCAGCAGCTTAGCGACCGAGACCCAGTACTTC,CASSLATETQYF
NA,NA,TRBV5-1,TRBJ1-1,TGCGCCAGCAGCTGGGCATCAGTGAACACTGAAGCTTTCTTT,CASSWASVNTEAFF
few,TRBD2,TRBV12-3/TRBV12-4,TRBJ2-3,TGTGCCAGCAGTTTCACTAGCGGCGGGGCGGATACGCAGTATTTT,CASSFTSGGADTQYF
many,NA,TRBV7-8,TRBJ1-1,TGTGCCAGCAGCTTATCTCAGGGGCGAACTGAAGCTTTCTTT,CASSLSQGRTEAFF
many,NA,TRBV10-3,TRBJ2-1,TGTGCCATCAGTGGCTCCTACAATGAGCAGTTCTTC,CAISGSYNEQFF
many,NA,TRBV2,TRBJ2-7,TGTGCCAGCTCCTCGGGGCCTCCCTCCTACGAGCAGTACTTC,CASSSGPPSYEQYF
many,TRBD1,TRBV30,TRBJ1-5,TGTGCCTGCACGACAGGGAATAGCAATCAGCCCCAGCATTTT,CACTTGNSNQPQHF
few,TRBD2,TRBV7-6,TRBJ2-3,TGTGCCAGCAGCACCGACCTACTAGCGGAACTCACAGATACGCAGTATTTT,CASSTDLLAELTDTQYF
NA,TRBD1,TRBV27,TRBJ1-1,TGTGCCAGCAGTCCAAGGACAGGGTTCCCTGAAGCTTTCTTT,CASSPRTGFPEAFF
many,NA,TRBV12-3/TRBV12-4,TRBJ1-4,TGTGCCAGCAGTTTATTTCTCGGGGGTTGGGGGCAGGCTAATGAAAAACTGTTTTTT,CASSLFLGGWGQANEKLFF
many,TRBD2,TRBV6-2/TRBV6-3,TRBJ2-1,TGTGCCAGCAGCCCCCCGCCTAGCGGGAGGGCCAATGAGCAGTTCTTC,CASSPPPSGRANEQFF
many,NA,TRBV25-1,TRBJ2-2,TGTGCCAGCAGCAAACAGGGTAGCACCGGGGAGCTGTTTTTT,CASSKQGSTGELFF
many,NA,TRBV7-3,TRBJ2-3,TGTGCCAGCAGCTTAAACCACAACACAGATACGCAGTATTTT,CASSLNHNTDTQYF
NA,TRBD2,TRBV29-1,TRBJ2-1,TGCAGCGCCCCGGGACTAGCGGGGGGCCGTCCCTACAATGAGCAGTTCTTC,CSAPGLAGGRPYNEQFF
many,TRBD1,TRBV12-3/TRBV12-4,TRBJ1-6,TGTGCCAGCAGTTCATCCGGGACAGGGGATTCACCCCTCCACTTT,CASSSSGTGDSPLHF
many,TRBD2,TRBV5-1,TRBJ2-7,TGCGCCAGCAGCTCCCGTCTGAGTAGCGGGGGGGCTTACGAGCAGTACTTC,CASSSRLSSGGAYEQYF